This is a list of T cell receptor beta chains from one sample in a study of CD8 T cells in Susac syndrome. TCRdb passed the immunoSEQ multiplex PCR reads through MiXCR, listing each CDR3 protein once. The table has about 200,000 distinct CDR3 sequences, 85% to 95% seen once. The material sequenced was CD4+ T cells from PBMCs. All receptors come from a human donor in good health. The CDR3 runs from the conserved cysteine through the conserved F or W. D genes are given only for firm matches. For some rows the clone size is stated as once, few or many, or as a class when expanded; others skip it.

v_gene: TRBV3-1
j_gene: TRBJ2-5
d_gene: TRBD2
abundance: -
CDR3aa: CASSQSHGLAGANRETQYF
CDR3nt: TGTGCCAGCAGCCAATCCCATGGACTAGCGGGGGCAAACCGGGAGACCCAGTACTTC

v_gene: TRBV30
j_gene: TRBJ1-2
d_gene: -
abundance: -
CDR3aa: CAWSVRNRASYTF
CDR3nt: TGTGCCTGGAGTGTTAGAAATCGGGCTAGCTACACCTTC

v_gene: TRBV29-1
j_gene: TRBJ2-1
d_gene: -
abundance: -
CDR3aa: CSVRNPLRGNEQFF
CDR3nt: TGCAGCGTTCGAAATCCCTTAAGAGGAAATGAGCAGTTCTTC

v_gene: TRBV7-8
j_gene: TRBJ1-5
d_gene: -
abundance: -
CDR3aa: CASSLSRGNSNQPQHF
CDR3nt: TGTGCCAGCAGCTTATCACGGGGCAATAGCAATCAGCCCCAGCATTTT

v_gene: TRBV20-1
j_gene: TRBJ1-4
d_gene: -
abundance: -
CDR3aa: CRAGTSTMGEKLFF
CDR3nt: TGCAGAGCCGGGACATCTACCATGGGCGAAAAACTGTTTTTT

v_gene: TRBV7-9
j_gene: TRBJ2-3
d_gene: -
abundance: -
CDR3aa: CASSFSATDTQYF
CDR3nt: TGTGCCAGCAGCTTTTCGGCCACAGATACGCAGTATTTT

v_gene: TRBV2
j_gene: TRBJ2-3
d_gene: -
abundance: once
CDR3aa: CASSGDIGTQYF
CDR3nt: TGTGCCAGCAGTGGGGACATCGGTACGCAGTATTTT

v_gene: TRBV7-6
j_gene: TRBJ2-3
d_gene: -
abundance: -
CDR3aa: CASSLALEATQYF
CDR3nt: TGTGCCAGCAGCTTAGCGCTAGAGGCTACGCAGTATTTT

v_gene: TRBV3-1
j_gene: TRBJ2-1
d_gene: -
abundance: -
CDR3aa: CASSQERGGPINNEQFF
CDR3nt: TGTGCCAGCAGCCAAGAGAGGGGGGGGCCCATAAACAATGAGCAGTTCTTC

v_gene: TRBV9
j_gene: TRBJ1-4
d_gene: -
abundance: once
CDR3aa: CASSTTGTPGEELFF
CDR3nt: TGTGCCAGCAGCACCACCGGGACCCCGGGGGAAGAACTGTTTTTT

v_gene: TRBV2
j_gene: TRBJ2-1
d_gene: -
abundance: -
CDR3aa: CASSQLLSQSYNEQFF
CDR3nt: TGTGCCAGCAGCCAACTTCTGTCACAAAGCTACAATGAGCAGTTCTTC

v_gene: TRBV29-1
j_gene: TRBJ2-5
d_gene: -
abundance: -
CDR3aa: CSVESGAPETQYF
CDR3nt: TGCAGCGTTGAATCGGGGGCCCCAGAGACCCAGTACTTC

v_gene: TRBV2
j_gene: TRBJ2-1
d_gene: TRBD2
abundance: once
CDR3aa: CASTWASGGGANEQFF
CDR3nt: TGTGCCAGCACCTGGGCTAGCGGAGGTGGGGCCAATGAGCAGTTCTTC

v_gene: TRBV2
j_gene: TRBJ2-3
d_gene: TRBD2
abundance: -
CDR3aa: CASRGLAGTDTQYF
CDR3nt: TGTGCCAGCAGGGGACTAGCGGGCACAGATACGCAGTATTTT

v_gene: TRBV7-3
j_gene: TRBJ1-5
d_gene: -
abundance: -
CDR3aa: CASSPTADQPQHF
CDR3nt: TGTGCCAGCAGCCCGACGGCCGATCAGCCCCAGCATTTT

v_gene: TRBV20-1
j_gene: TRBJ1-1
d_gene: -
abundance: -
CDR3aa: CSAGSGNTEAFF
CDR3nt: TGCAGTGCTGGGTCTGGGAACACTGAAGCTTTCTTT

v_gene: TRBV11-2
j_gene: TRBJ2-1
d_gene: TRBD2
abundance: few
CDR3aa: CASSPGGPYNEQFF
CDR3nt: TGTGCCAGCAGCCCGGGGGGGCCCTACAATGAGCAGTTCTTC

v_gene: TRBV7-2
j_gene: TRBJ2-3
d_gene: -
abundance: -
CDR3aa: CASSPGPVEDTQYF
CDR3nt: TGTGCCAGCAGCCCGGGCCCCGTTGAAGATACGCAGTATTTT

v_gene: TRBV12-3/TRBV12-4
j_gene: TRBJ2-5
d_gene: -
abundance: few
CDR3aa: CASSSLGETQYF
CDR3nt: TGTGCCAGCAGTTCGTTAGGGGAGACCCAGTACTTC

v_gene: TRBV2
j_gene: TRBJ1-2
d_gene: TRBD1
abundance: -
CDR3aa: CASRGFGDRARMGYTF
CDR3nt: TGTGCCAGCAGGGGGTTTGGGGACAGGGCCCGGATGGGCTACACCTTC

v_gene: TRBV7-2
j_gene: TRBJ1-2
d_gene: -
abundance: -
CDR3aa: CASSLGLDDGYTF
CDR3nt: TGTGCCAGCAGCTTAGGGCTTGACGATGGCTACACCTTC

v_gene: TRBV20-1
j_gene: TRBJ1-1
d_gene: -
abundance: -
CDR3aa: CSASGAVNTEAFF
CDR3nt: TGCAGTGCTAGCGGGGCAGTGAACACTGAAGCTTTCTTT

v_gene: TRBV6-2/TRBV6-3
j_gene: TRBJ2-1
d_gene: -
abundance: -
CDR3aa: CASRSGGTNGEQFF
CDR3nt: TGTGCCAGCAGATCAGGCGGGACAAACGGTGAGCAGTTCTTC

v_gene: TRBV15
j_gene: TRBJ1-1
d_gene: -
abundance: -
CDR3aa: CATSRYRVLGNTEAFF
CDR3nt: TGTGCCACCAGCAGATACAGGGTATTGGGGAACACTGAAGCTTTCTTT

v_gene: TRBV3-1
j_gene: TRBJ1-2
d_gene: -
abundance: -
CDR3aa: CASSQQDYGYTF
CDR3nt: TGTGCCAGCAGCCAACAGGACTATGGCTACACCTTC

v_gene: TRBV25-1
j_gene: TRBJ2-1
d_gene: -
abundance: -
CDR3aa: CASIPPRMNEQFF
CDR3nt: TGTGCCAGCATTCCCCCCAGGATGAATGAGCAGTTCTTC

v_gene: TRBV12-3/TRBV12-4
j_gene: TRBJ2-5
d_gene: -
abundance: once
CDR3aa: CASSFSSRETQYF
CDR3nt: TGTGCCAGCAGTTTTAGCTCGAGGGAGACCCAGTACTTC

v_gene: TRBV29-1
j_gene: TRBJ2-7
d_gene: -
abundance: -
CDR3aa: CSVVRPGRPYEQYF
CDR3nt: TGCAGCGTTGTAAGGCCAGGGAGGCCCTACGAGCAGTACTTC

v_gene: TRBV7-9
j_gene: TRBJ2-3
d_gene: -
abundance: -
CDR3aa: CASSQFGGITDTQYF
CDR3nt: TGTGCCAGCAGCCAGTTCGGGGGAATCACAGATACGCAGTATTTT

v_gene: TRBV12-3/TRBV12-4
j_gene: TRBJ2-2
d_gene: -
abundance: -
CDR3aa: CASSGGGELFF
CDR3nt: TGTGCCAGCAGTGGGGGTGGGGAGCTGTTTTTT

v_gene: TRBV2
j_gene: TRBJ2-1
d_gene: TRBD1
abundance: -
CDR3aa: CASATGGREQFF
CDR3nt: TGTGCCAGTGCGACAGGGGGCAGGGAGCAGTTCTTC

v_gene: TRBV6-4
j_gene: TRBJ2-1
d_gene: TRBD2
abundance: -
CDR3aa: CASSVVAGVYNEQFF
CDR3nt: TGTGCCAGCAGTGTGGTAGCGGGAGTGTACAATGAGCAGTTCTTC

v_gene: TRBV29-1
j_gene: TRBJ1-2
d_gene: -
abundance: -
CDR3aa: CSVTGTQPGGYTF
CDR3nt: TGCAGCGTTACCGGGACACAGCCGGGTGGCTACACCTTC

v_gene: TRBV5-1
j_gene: TRBJ2-3
d_gene: TRBD2
abundance: -
CDR3aa: CASRTSGADTQYF
CDR3nt: TGCGCCAGTCGGACTAGCGGGGCAGATACGCAGTATTTT

v_gene: TRBV18
j_gene: TRBJ2-5
d_gene: -
abundance: -
CDR3aa: CASSPPTWETQYF
CDR3nt: TGTGCCAGCTCCCCCCCTACCTGGGAGACCCAGTACTTC

v_gene: TRBV28
j_gene: TRBJ2-3
d_gene: -
abundance: -
CDR3aa: CASVNGGPRSDTQYF
CDR3nt: TGTGCCAGCGTGAATGGCGGGCCCCGGTCAGATACGCAGTATTTT

v_gene: TRBV20-1
j_gene: TRBJ1-5
d_gene: -
abundance: -
CDR3aa: CSAPDKSNQPQHF
CDR3nt: TGCAGTGCTCCTGACAAGTCGAATCAGCCCCAGCATTTT

v_gene: TRBV3-1
j_gene: TRBJ1-1
d_gene: -
abundance: once
CDR3aa: CASSQDTKTLLFEAFF
CDR3nt: TGTGCCAGCAGCCAAGATACGAAGACGCTGCTTTTTGAAGCTTTCTTT

v_gene: TRBV11-1
j_gene: TRBJ1-1
d_gene: -
abundance: -
CDR3aa: CASSLNLGALGEATEAFF
CDR3nt: TGTGCCAGCAGCTTAAACTTGGGGGCGCTTGGTGAGGCCACTGAAGCTTTCTTT

v_gene: TRBV29-1
j_gene: TRBJ1-1
d_gene: TRBD1
abundance: -
CDR3aa: CSADRGLNTEAFF
CDR3nt: TGCAGCGCCGACAGGGGCCTGAACACTGAAGCTTTCTTT

v_gene: TRBV29-1
j_gene: TRBJ2-1
d_gene: -
abundance: -
CDR3aa: CSARDRQLYNEQFF
CDR3nt: TGCAGCGCGCGGGACAGACAATTGTACAATGAGCAGTTCTTC

v_gene: TRBV5-1
j_gene: TRBJ2-3
d_gene: -
abundance: -
CDR3aa: CASSLGDIGTDTQYF
CDR3nt: TGCGCCAGCAGCTTGGGGGACATCGGCACAGATACGCAGTATTTT

v_gene: TRBV15
j_gene: TRBJ2-2
d_gene: TRBD1
abundance: once
CDR3aa: CATSGGQPYTGELFF
CDR3nt: TGTGCCACCAGCGGGGGACAGCCGTACACCGGGGAGCTGTTTTTT

v_gene: TRBV20-1
j_gene: TRBJ2-7
d_gene: TRBD1
abundance: -
CDR3aa: CSARSQGTYEQYF
CDR3nt: TGCAGTGCTAGATCACAGGGGACCTACGAGCAGTACTTC

v_gene: TRBV9
j_gene: TRBJ2-6
d_gene: -
abundance: -
CDR3aa: CASSVGPGANVLTF
CDR3nt: TGTGCCAGCAGCGTAGGGCCTGGGGCCAACGTCCTGACTTTC

v_gene: TRBV29-1
j_gene: TRBJ1-4
d_gene: -
abundance: -
CDR3aa: CSVERGGKLFF
CDR3nt: TGCAGCGTTGAGCGAGGGGGAAAACTGTTTTTT